This T cell receptor beta chain appears in the sequencing data of a study of CD8 T cells in ankylosing spondylitis. This clonotype was observed many times. TCRdb fed the 5' RACE reads into MiXCR, producing one record per CDR3 protein. Here the sample spans some 140,000 distinct CDR3 sequences, about 7.3% being singletons. The V gene lost 4 bases and the J gene lost 5 bases, with 10 bases spanning the gap. CDR1 is SGHTA and CDR2 is FQGTGA in the germline V gene. CDR3 length: 13 residues. Specimen: blood, either unsorted or a sorted T cell fraction (not recorded which). The clonotype originates from a female donor with ankylosing spondylitis or in good health (not recorded which). This sequence joins TRBV7-3 and TRBJ2-3, with a possible D match to TRBD1 (6 bases). The CDR3 here is CASSYLQGDTQYF. The CDR3 DNA reads TGTGCCAGCAGCTACCTACAGGGAGATACGCAGTATTTT.